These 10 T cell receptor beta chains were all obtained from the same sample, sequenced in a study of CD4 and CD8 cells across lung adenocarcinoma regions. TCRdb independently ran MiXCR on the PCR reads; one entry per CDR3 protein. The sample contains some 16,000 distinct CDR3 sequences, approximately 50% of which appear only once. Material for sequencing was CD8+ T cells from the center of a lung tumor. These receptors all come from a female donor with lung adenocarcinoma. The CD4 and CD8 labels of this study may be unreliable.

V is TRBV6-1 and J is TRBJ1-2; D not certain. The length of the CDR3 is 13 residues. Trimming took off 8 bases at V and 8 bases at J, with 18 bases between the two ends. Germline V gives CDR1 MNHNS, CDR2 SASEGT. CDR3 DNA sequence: TGTGCCAGCGAGGGCAGGCAAAGGCAAGGCTACACCTTC. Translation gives CASEGRQRQGYTF.

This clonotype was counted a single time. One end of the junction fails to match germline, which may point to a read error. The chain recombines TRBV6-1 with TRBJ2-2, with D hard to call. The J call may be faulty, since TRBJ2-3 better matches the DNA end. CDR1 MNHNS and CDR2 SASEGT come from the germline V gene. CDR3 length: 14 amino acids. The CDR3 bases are TGTGCCAGCATCGATGGTGTGAACACAGATAAGCAGTATTTT. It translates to CASIDGVNTDKQYF.

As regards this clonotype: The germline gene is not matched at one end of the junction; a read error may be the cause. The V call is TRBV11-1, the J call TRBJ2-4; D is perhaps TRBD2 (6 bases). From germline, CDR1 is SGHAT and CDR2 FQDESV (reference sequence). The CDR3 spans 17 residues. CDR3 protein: CASSRRAGLRAKDIQYF. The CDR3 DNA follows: TGTGCCAGCAGCCGCCGGGCGGGGCTGAGAGCCAAAGACATTCAGTACTTC.

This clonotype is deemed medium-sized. The CDR3 protein is CASSGNLGDTQYF. CDR3 nucleotides: TGTGCCAGCAGTGGGAACTTGGGGGATACGCAGTATTTT. V and J are TRBV6-1 and TRBJ2-3; D not resolved. Germline V gene sequence: CDR1 MNHNS, CDR2 SASEGT. Trimming pared 4 bases from V and 6 bases from J, leaving 11 bases between. CDR3 length: 13 residues.

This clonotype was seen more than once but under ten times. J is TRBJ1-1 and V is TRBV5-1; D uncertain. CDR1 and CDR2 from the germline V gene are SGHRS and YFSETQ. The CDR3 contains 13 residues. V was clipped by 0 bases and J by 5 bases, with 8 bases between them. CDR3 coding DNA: TGCGCCAGCAGCTTGGGAGCGCAAACTGAAGCTTTCTTT. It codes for CASSLGAQTEAFF. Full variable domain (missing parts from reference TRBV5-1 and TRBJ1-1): KAGVTQTPRYLIKTRGQQVTLSCSPISGHRSVSWYQQTPGQGLQFLFEYFSETQRNKGNFPGRFSGRQFSNSRSEMNVSTLELGDSALYLCASSLGAQTEAFFGQGTRLTVV.

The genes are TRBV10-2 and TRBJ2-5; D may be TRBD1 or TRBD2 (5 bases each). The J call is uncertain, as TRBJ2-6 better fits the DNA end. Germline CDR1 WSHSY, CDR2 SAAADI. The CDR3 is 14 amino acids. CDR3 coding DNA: TGCGCCAGCAGTGAGCCGGGGCGCGAAGAGGCCCTGACTTTC. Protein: CASSEPGREEALTF.

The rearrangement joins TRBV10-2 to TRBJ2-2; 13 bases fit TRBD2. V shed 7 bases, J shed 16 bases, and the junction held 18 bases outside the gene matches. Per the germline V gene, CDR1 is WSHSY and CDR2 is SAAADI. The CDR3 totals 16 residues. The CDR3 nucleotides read TGCGCCAGCAAACTAGCGGGGGGGCTCGTCACAGAGGCGCAGTTTTTT. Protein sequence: CASKLAGGLVTEAQFF.

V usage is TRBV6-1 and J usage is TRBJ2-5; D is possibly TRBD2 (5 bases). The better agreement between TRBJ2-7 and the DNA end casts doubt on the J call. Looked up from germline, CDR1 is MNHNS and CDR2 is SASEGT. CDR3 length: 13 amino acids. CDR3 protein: CASETALASEQYF. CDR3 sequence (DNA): TGTGCCAGCGAGACCGCCTTAGCGAGCGAGCAGTACTTC.

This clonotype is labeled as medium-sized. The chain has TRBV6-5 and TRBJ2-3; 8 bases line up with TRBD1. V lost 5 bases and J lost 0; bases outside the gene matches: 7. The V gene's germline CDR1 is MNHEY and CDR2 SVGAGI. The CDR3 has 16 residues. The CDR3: CASSPGTGPSTDTQYF. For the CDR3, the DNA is TGTGCCAGCAGTCCCGGGACAGGTCCTAGCACAGATACGCAGTATTTT.

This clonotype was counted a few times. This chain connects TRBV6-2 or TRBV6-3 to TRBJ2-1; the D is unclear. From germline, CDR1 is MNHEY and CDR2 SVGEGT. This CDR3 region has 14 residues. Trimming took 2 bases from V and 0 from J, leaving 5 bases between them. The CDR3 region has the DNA TGTGCCAGCAGTTACGAGCCCTCCTACAATGAGCAGTTCTTC. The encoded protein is CASSYEPSYNEQFF.